The TCR beta chain under discussion was sequenced for a study of T-cell reconstitution after alpha-beta-depleted transplantation in children. Overall study results and limits: T-cell counts and diversity were attributed mostly to newly produced T cells one year after transplant.

Researchers prepared the TCRbeta library using unique molecular identifiers, the study reports. Using its own MiXCR run on the PCR reads, TCRdb lists one record per CDR3 protein. The data contain 700,000 to 950,000 distinct CDR3 sequences, 16% of them singletons. This CDR3 spans 12 amino acids. The V end was cut by 5 bases, the J end by 3 bases, with 8 bases between. Germline V lookup: CDR1 SGHVS, CDR2 FQNEAQ. This clonotype was counted only a few times. Its antigen is still unknown. The clonotype originates from a male patient under 18 who had a stem cell transplant for acute lymphoblastic leukemia, so the T cells may come from the graft donor. The gene calls are TRBV7-8 and TRBJ2-7, with D unresolved. Here the sequenced sample was PBMCs, mostly from graft donor cells, taken 360 days after TCRalphabeta/CD19-depleted stem cell transplant. The CDR3 nucleotides are TGTGCCAGCAGCCCACGACACTACGAGCAGTACTTC. Translation gives CASSPRHYEQYF.